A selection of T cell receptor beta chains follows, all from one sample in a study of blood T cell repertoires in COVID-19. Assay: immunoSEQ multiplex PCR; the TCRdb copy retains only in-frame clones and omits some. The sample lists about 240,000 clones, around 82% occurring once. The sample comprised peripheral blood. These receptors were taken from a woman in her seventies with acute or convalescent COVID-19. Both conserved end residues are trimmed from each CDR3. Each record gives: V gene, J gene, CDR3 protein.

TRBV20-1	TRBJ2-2	SASDGGPNTGELF
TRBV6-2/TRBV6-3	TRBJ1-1	ASSDSTGMNTEAF
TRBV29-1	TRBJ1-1	SAPRGGPNTEAF
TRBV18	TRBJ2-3	ASSPPNEADTQY
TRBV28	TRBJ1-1	ASSSPRDRKGTEAF
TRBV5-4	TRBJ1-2	ASSLAGGRGYGYT
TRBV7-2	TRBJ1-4	ASSLDGQLFNEKLF
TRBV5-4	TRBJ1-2	ASSLRGDYGYT
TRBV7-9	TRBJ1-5	ASSLDRNQPQH
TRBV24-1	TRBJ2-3	ATSDLAGRHTDTQY
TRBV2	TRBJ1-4	ASSAGSKGEKLF
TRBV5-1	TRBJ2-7	ASSLPSSYEQY
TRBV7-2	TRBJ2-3	ASSSDKFYTQY
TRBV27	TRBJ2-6	ASSLSSRVASGANVLT
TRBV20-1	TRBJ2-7	SASRRGHEQY
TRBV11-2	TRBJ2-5	ASSLSTGGQETQY
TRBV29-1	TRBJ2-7	SVSTYSGLTYEQY
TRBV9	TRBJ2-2	ASSVGPLKAGGSSRSGTGELF
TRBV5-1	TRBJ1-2	ASRDSYGYT
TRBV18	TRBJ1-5	ASSRDREPQH
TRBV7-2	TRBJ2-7	ASSPRGPGAGGVYEQY
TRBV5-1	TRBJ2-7	ASSSGQSAYEQY
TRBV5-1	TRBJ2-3	ASSLAGGPPDTQY
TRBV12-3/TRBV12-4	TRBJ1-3	ASSSGFDTIY
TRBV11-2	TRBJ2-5	ASSLDAGRTQY